Below, one T cell receptor beta chain is given with its context. Its recognized antigen is unknown. No base qualities exist here, and no much larger clone lies one base off it. The method was the immunoSEQ multiplex PCR assay. Adaptive Biotechnologies carried out high-throughput TCR-beta CDR3 sequencing of genomic DNA for most patients. In the source study's methods: TCR sequencing data were retrieved from Adaptive's ImmunoSEQ software for around 20 patients, whereas a few other patients were processed with MiXCR and VDJtools. Because the origin of CDR3 nucleotide sequences shared between donor and recipient could not be assigned, those sequences were removed. Alloreactive clones required at least 2-fold expansion over unstimulated cells and minimum CFSE-low frequency of 0.002% (template counts) or 0.001% (read counts). A clone was considered mappable if detected in the sequenced pre-transplant spleen, lymph node, or MLR CFSE-low populations of the donor or recipient. Cumulative frequency of alloreactive clones was calculated as a percentage of all sequences weighted by copy number. TCRdb carries this immuneACCESS record with in-frame sequences only. Its versions omit some clonotypes, under half of them owing to an unresolved V gene in the studies checked, with the rest unexplained. From that table come the V and J calls and clone size; the DNA was used to work out D and trimming. A total of some 27,000 clones appear in this sample, around 94% of them only once. The top ten clones comprise 0.7% to 1% of the sample.

The record originates from a study of graft-versus-host responses after intestinal transplantation (dated by TCRdb to the early 2020s). For the study in its entirety: Multivisceral, liver-intestinal, or isolated intestinal transplants were received by the recipients. The cohort enrolled some 24 intestinal transplant recipients, one of whom was a retransplant, and a few patients without pretransplant specimens were excluded. Donor T cell macrochimerism was defined as a peak of at least 4% donor T cells among recipient peripheral blood mononuclear cells. Bulk TCR-beta CDR3 sequencing was used to track graft-versus-host and host-versus-graft alloreactive T cell clones in the graft, circulation and bone marrow after intestinal transplantation. To identify alloreactive clones, pre-transplant mixed lymphocyte reaction products were sequenced and then compared with unstimulated pre-transplant donor and recipient T cells. Rather than going through the commercial service, samples from three later patients were sequenced in-house on an Illumina MiSeq and processed with MiXCR. All recipients received anti-thymocyte globulin induction followed by maintenance tacrolimus and steroids for roughly three years.

The paper as a whole reports these results and caveats: GvH clones were detected in recipient bone marrow, and some of these GvH clones were observed earlier in ileal mucosa or blood, consistent with an intestinal mucosal origin. In the allografts of patients with donor T cell macrochimerism, GvH to HvG T cell clonal ratios were high. The conclusions were limited by the relatively low number and heterogeneity of the intestinal transplant patients. Early after transplant, peak levels of circulating GvH clones were associated with declines in HvG clones.

Blood samples were collected up to 4 times in the first month after transplant and then at least monthly when available. Sequencing was performed on PBMCs, taken 30 days after intestinal transplant. This receptor was obtained from a human patient who received an intestinal transplant, so some T cells may come from the graft donor.

CDR3 loop: CASSIAGTPKETQYF. The sequenced DNA: TGTGCCAGTAGTATAGCGGGGACACCGAAAGAGACCCAGTACTTC. The rearranged chain carries TRBV19 and TRBJ2-5; the D gene is perhaps TRBD1, on 6 matching bases. A distance of 12 bases separates the germline ends of V and J, which lose 1 base and 3 bases respectively. The CDR3 has 15 amino acids, counting the end cysteine and phenylalanine. This entry keeps only the CDR3 DNA: 45 bases, framed from base 1. The germline V gene (reference sequence) supplies CDR1 LNHDA and CDR2 SQIVND. Outside the CDR3, residues come from the reference TRBV19 and TRBJ2-5 proteins, so the full variable domain is: DGGITQSPKYLFRKEGQNVTLSCEQNLNHDAMYWYRQDPGQGLRLIYYSQIVNDFQKGDIAEGYSVSREKKESFPLTVTSAQKNPTAFYLCASSIAGTPKETQYFGPGTRLLVL.